Below, 3 T cell receptor beta chains from the same sample are listed, as sequenced in a study of shared clonotypes between healthy human individuals. Assay used: immunoSEQ multiplex PCR; TCRdb lists only in-frame clones, some missing. The data show around 180,000 clones, 85% to 95% seen once. Material for sequencing was naive CD4+ T cells sorted from blood. Subset given: CD45RA+ positively selected. Receptors originate from a woman aged 25 to 39 in good health.

The chain employs TRBV21-1 and TRBJ2-7; the DNA was not compared with TRBD1, the D call given in the table. TRBV21-1 has pseudogene status. This CDR3 contains 14 residues. The CDR3 nucleotides read TGTGCCAGCAGCGGGACAGGGGCGTATTACGAGCAGTACTTC. Protein sequence: CASSGTGAYYEQYF.

The chain joins TRBV25-1 to TRBJ1-4, with TRBD1 matching 8 bases. The length of the CDR3 is 17 residues. Germline V CDR1 and CDR2: MGHDK, SYGVNS. V lost 3 bases, J lost 2 bases, and 8 bases stayed unmatched. The CDR3, as DNA: TGTGCCAGCAGTGACCAGACAGGGGTTTCGACTAATGAAAAACTGTTTTTT. Protein: CASSDQTGVSTNEKLFF.

The J gene is TRBJ2-7, the V gene TRBV28; 11 positions agree with TRBD1. The CDR3 covers 17 residues. In germline, CDR1 is MDHEN, CDR2 SYDVKM. Trimming cost V 6 bases and J 3 bases; bases outside gene matches: 13. CDR3 coding DNA: TGTGCCAGCAGCCGTACTTGGACAGGGGGCGTTCGCTACGAGCAGTACTTC. This encodes CASSRTWTGGVRYEQYF.